The rows below give T cell receptor beta chains drawn from one sample of a study of blood T cell repertoires in COVID-19. The method was immunoSEQ multiplex PCR; TCRdb's version includes in-frame clones alone and lacks a portion of them. The sample lists 210,000 or so clones; more than 75% were seen once. Material: PBMCs or T cells enriched from blood (not recorded which). The receptors come from a man aged 30 to 39 with acute COVID-19. Each CDR3 is given without its conserved first and last residue. D genes are given only for firm matches.

>10|-|TRBV19
ASGRSGTEAF
>6|-|TRBV3-1/TRBV3-2
VSQPQH
>14|-|TRBV6-1
ASSAEQGRGTDTQY
>15|-|TRBV21-1
ASSKVGAVNSNQPQH
>15|TRBD1|TRBV19
ASSPPPGQGNTGELF
>9|-|TRBV6-6
ASSEGQPQH
>15|-|TRBV6-2/TRBV6-3
ASSYFRGAGDSNEQY
>12|TRBD2|TRBV7-3
ASSFSGGADTQY
>11|-|TRBV10-3
AISNAGNTEAF
>12|TRBD1|TRBV29-1
SVDYRGLSYGYT
>14|TRBD2|TRBV5-4
ASSLELAGLTDTQY
>15|TRBD2|TRBV5-1
ASSLARTSRDSGELF
>15|TRBD2|TRBV19
ASRPGTSGGDYNEQF
>11|-|TRBV29-1
SPVPPDRPEAF
>14|-|TRBV5-1
ASSLGRGPSTDTQY
>16|TRBD2|TRBV7-2
ASSVGLAGGLNTGELF
>12|TRBD1|TRBV5-6
ASSWTGGKGEQF
>15|TRBD1|TRBV9
ASSVDRQGGRGAQAF
>12|-|TRBV7-3
ASSLTGGLGEQF
>16|TRBD1|TRBV7-6
ASTPGPGTGVLGYGYT
>11|-|TRBV6-5
ASSYLASTGYT
>13|TRBD2|TRBV3-1/TRBV3-2
ASSRWTRSTDTQY
>14|TRBD2|TRBV5-1
ASSSPESGGSYEQY
>10|-|TRBV10-3
AISGGPEAQF
>13|-|TRBV10-3
AISERQSSGNTIY
>13|-|TRBV6-5
ASSYSAGLLETQY
>11|-|TRBV19
ASSRQSTGELF
>15|-|TRBV20-1
SASGGLAGWNQETQY
>14|-|TRBV4-1
ASSQGDQGGSEKLF
>9|-|TRBV25-1
ASSGGYEQY
>12|-|TRBV15
ATSRDRGNYEQY
>13|-|TRBV7-2
ASSILGGPRNEQF
>12|-|TRBV18
ASSPNTGRDGYT
>11|TRBD1|TRBV9
ASSFGQGETQY
>15|-|TRBV28
ASSYPGAGASTDTQY
>12|TRBD1|TRBV30
AWSVLQGARGYT
>11|-|TRBV2
ASRFQGREKLF
>12|-|TRBV9
ASSVGVGEEKLF
>11|-|TRBV3-1/TRBV3-2
ASREVDGETQY
>11|-|TRBV2
ASSERSYNEQF
>12|TRBD2|TRBV7-6
ASSSKLARDEQF
>12|-|TRBV9
ASSVASGRETQY
>14|-|TRBV6-6
ASSYSIVGGVSEQY
>13|TRBD1|TRBV6-6
ASREQGVSNQPQH
>11|-|TRBV2
ASSGGLYEKLF
>11|-|TRBV30
AWSTSPRVFQY
>12|TRBD2|TRBV27
ASSPGLAGVEQF
>13|TRBD1|TRBV25-1
ASSDRRTGFSPLH
>11|TRBD1|TRBV4-1
ASSLTGGDGYT
>12|-|TRBV27
ASSHRVGTDTQY
>15|TRBD1|TRBV5-1
ASSRGEGGTVFHEQY
>13|TRBD1|TRBV11-2
ASSGTGDQSEKLF
>12|TRBD1|TRBV5-4
ASSFRQGRTEAF